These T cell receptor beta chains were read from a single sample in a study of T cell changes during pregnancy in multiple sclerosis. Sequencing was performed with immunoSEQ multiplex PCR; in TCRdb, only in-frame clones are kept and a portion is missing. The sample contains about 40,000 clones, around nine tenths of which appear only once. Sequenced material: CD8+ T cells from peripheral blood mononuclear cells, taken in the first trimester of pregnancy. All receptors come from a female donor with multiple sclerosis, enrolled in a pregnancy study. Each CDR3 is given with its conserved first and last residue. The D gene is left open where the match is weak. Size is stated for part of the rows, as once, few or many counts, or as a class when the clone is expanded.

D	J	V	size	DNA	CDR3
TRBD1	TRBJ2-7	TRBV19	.	TGTGCCAGTAGTATAGCTATTAATACCGGGACAGGCCCCTCCTACGAGCAGTACTTC	CASSIAINTGTGPSYEQYF
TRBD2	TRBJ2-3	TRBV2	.	TGTGCCAGCAGTGAGGGTCCTAGCGGGGGGGCCGTAGATACGCAGTATTTT	CASSEGPSGGAVDTQYF
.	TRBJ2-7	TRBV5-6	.	TGTGCCAGCAGTCTAGGGTGGGGGGAGCTAAGCTCCTACGAGCAGTACTTC	CASSLGWGELSSYEQYF
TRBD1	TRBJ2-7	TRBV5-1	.	TGCGCCAGCAGCTGGACAGGGATCAACGAGCAGTACTTC	CASSWTGINEQYF
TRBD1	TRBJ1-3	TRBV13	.	TGTGCCAGCAGTCCTTCCGGGACAGTGGTTAAAAACACCATATATTTT	CASSPSGTVVKNTIYF
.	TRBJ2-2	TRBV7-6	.	TGTGCCAGCAGCTTAGCCCCAGTCACCGGGGAGCTGTTTTTT	CASSLAPVTGELFF
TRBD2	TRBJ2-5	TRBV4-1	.	TGCGCCAGCAGCCAGGGCCATAGCGGGGGCCAGCCCCAGTACTTC	CASSQGHSGGQPQYF
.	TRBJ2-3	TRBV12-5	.	TGTGCTAGTGGTCCCGCGCCCGGGACGCAGTATTTT	CASGPAPGTQYF
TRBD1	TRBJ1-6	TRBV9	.	TGTGCCAGCAGCGCCCCCGGGACAGGTGAGGTGGAGGTGGATTCACCCCTCCACTTT	CASSAPGTGEVEVDSPLHF
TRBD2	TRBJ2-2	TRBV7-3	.	TGTGCCAGCAGCTGGGGGGGAAACACCGGGGAGCTGTTTTTT	CASSWGGNTGELFF
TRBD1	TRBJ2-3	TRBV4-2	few	TGTGCCAGCAGCCAAGACGGGGACAGGGGGCAGTCGGATACGCAGTATTTT	CASSQDGDRGQSDTQYF
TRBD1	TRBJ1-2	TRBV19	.	TGTGCCAGTATGGGAGGACAGGGGGAATGGTATGGCTACACCTTC	CASMGGQGEWYGYTF
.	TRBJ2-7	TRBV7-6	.	TGTGCCAGCAGCTTAGGGTGGGGCAGGGAAAACGAGCAGTACTTC	CASSLGWGRENEQYF
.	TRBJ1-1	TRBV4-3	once	TGCGCCAGCAGCCAAAGTGCAGACACTGAAGCTTTCTTT	CASSQSADTEAFF
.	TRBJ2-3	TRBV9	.	TGTGCCAGCAGCGTAGGGGGCAGAAGCACAGATACGCAGTATTTT	CASSVGGRSTDTQYF
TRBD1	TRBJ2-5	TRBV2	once	TGTGCCAGCAAGGGACAGAGAGAGACCCAGTACTTC	CASKGQRETQYF
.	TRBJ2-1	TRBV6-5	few	TGTGCCAGCAGTTACTCGGACAACAATGAGCAGTTCTTC	CASSYSDNNEQFF
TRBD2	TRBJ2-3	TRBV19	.	TGTGCCAGTAGTATACGACTAGCGGGGTCAGATACGCAGTATTTT	CASSIRLAGSDTQYF
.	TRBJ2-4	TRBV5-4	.	TGTGCCAGCAGCTATGACCCCGGAGATAGTAACATTCAGTACTTC	CASSYDPGDSNIQYF
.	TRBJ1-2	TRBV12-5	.	TGTGCTAGTGGTGCCGACAGTAACTATGGCTACACCTTC	CASGADSNYGYTF
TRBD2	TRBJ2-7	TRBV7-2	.	TGTGCCAGCAGCTTGGGGGAGGGGCTTTCCCCTTCCTACGAGCAGTACTTC	CASSLGEGLSPSYEQYF
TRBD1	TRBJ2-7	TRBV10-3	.	TGTGCCAGCAGTGACTCGGACAGGGGCGAGCAGTACTTC	CASSDSDRGEQYF
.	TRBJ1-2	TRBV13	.	TGTGCCAGCAGCTTAGGGGCAGGGGTCGGCTATGGCTACACCTTC	CASSLGAGVGYGYTF
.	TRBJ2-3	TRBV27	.	TGTGCCAGCATGGAGGGTCCCGATACGCAGTATTTT	CASMEGPDTQYF
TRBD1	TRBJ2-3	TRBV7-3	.	TGTGCCAGCAGCCCGACAGGGTTTAGCACAGATACGCAGTATTTT	CASSPTGFSTDTQYF
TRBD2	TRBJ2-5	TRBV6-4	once	TGTGCCAGCAGTGGGACTAGCGAAGAGACCCAGTACTTC	CASSGTSEETQYF
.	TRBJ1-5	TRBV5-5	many	TGTGCCAGCAGCTTCGACTACCTCAATCAGCCCCAGCATTTT	CASSFDYLNQPQHF